A selection of T cell receptor beta chains follows, all from one sample in a study of cytomegalovirus exposure and HLA in healthy donors. The repertoire was sequenced with immunoSEQ multiplex PCR; TCRdb's copy has only in-frame clones and lacks some. The table records more than 200,000 clones, roughly 80% of them present only once. Sequenced sample: PBMCs. All receptors come from a girl aged 5 to 17 in good health and CMV-seronegative. The CDR3 runs from the conserved cysteine through the conserved F or W. D genes are given only for firm matches. Part of the rows lack a size; the others show once, few, many or a class for expanded clones.

>-|TRBJ2-2|-|TRBV19
CASSIGGAGTNTGELFF
TGTGCCAGTAGTATAGGTGGGGCAGGAACGAACACCGGGGAGCTGTTTTTT
>-|TRBJ2-2|-|TRBV25-1
CASSGPTSTGELFF
TGTGCCAGCAGTGGACCCACTAGTACCGGGGAGCTGTTTTTT
>-|TRBJ2-3|-|TRBV19
CASSATGSLADTQYF
TGTGCCAGTAGTGCAACAGGGAGTCTGGCAGATACGCAGTATTTT
>-|TRBJ2-2|TRBD1|TRBV6-1
CASSLQGQNTGELFF
TGTGCCAGCAGTCTACAGGGGCAGAACACCGGGGAGCTGTTTTTT
>-|TRBJ1-4|TRBD1|TRBV5-1
CASSKGQGTEKLFF
TGCGCCAGCAGCAAAGGACAGGGGACGGAAAAACTGTTTTTT
>few|TRBJ1-6|TRBD1|TRBV5-6
CASSRGPTSPLHF
TGTGCCAGCAGCAGGGGGCCCACGTCACCCCTCCACTTT
>-|TRBJ2-1|TRBD1|TRBV5-1
CASSSPGQEPNEQFF
TGCGCCAGCAGTTCCCCGGGACAGGAGCCAAATGAGCAGTTCTTC
>-|TRBJ1-5|-|TRBV7-8
CASSLEAGALSNQPQHF
TGTGCCAGCAGCTTAGAGGCAGGGGCTTTATCCAATCAGCCCCAGCATTTT
>-|TRBJ2-1|TRBD2|TRBV7-3
CASSLSGGNNEQFF
TGTGCCAGCAGCCTCTCGGGGGGGAACAATGAGCAGTTCTTC
>-|TRBJ1-5|-|TRBV27
CASSLRNYQPQHF
TGTGCCAGCAGTTTGAGGAATTATCAGCCCCAGCATTTT
>-|TRBJ2-7|-|TRBV7-3
CASSFISSNEQYF
TGTGCCAGCAGCTTTATCTCGTCTAACGAGCAGTACTTC
>-|TRBJ1-4|TRBD1|TRBV28
CASSDGQVNEKLFF
TGTGCCAGCAGTGACGGACAGGTCAATGAAAAACTGTTTTTT
>-|TRBJ1-5|-|TRBV28
CASSFSPGGGQPQHF
TGTGCCAGCAGTTTTAGTCCCGGGGGGGGCCAGCCCCAGCATTTT
>-|TRBJ1-3|-|TRBV19
CATSEERIAGNTIYF
TGTGCCACCAGTGAGGAGAGGATAGCTGGAAACACCATATATTTT
>-|TRBJ1-2|TRBD1|TRBV18
CASSPGTGDLGGYTF
TGTGCCAGCTCACCCGGGACAGGGGATCTGGGAGGCTACACCTTC
>-|TRBJ1-5|-|TRBV7-2
CASSFETANNQPQHF
TGTGCCAGCAGCTTCGAGACAGCCAACAATCAGCCCCAGCATTTT
>few|TRBJ1-1|-|TRBV2
CASSASGMNTEAFF
TGTGCCAGCAGTGCGAGCGGGATGAACACTGAAGCTTTCTTT
>-|TRBJ1-4|-|TRBV30
CAWKAGFATNEKLFF
TGTGCCTGGAAAGCGGGGTTCGCAACTAATGAAAAACTGTTTTTT
>-|TRBJ2-1|-|TRBV9
CASSVSGSNEQFF
TGTGCCAGCAGCGTATCAGGTTCCAATGAGCAGTTCTTC
>-|TRBJ2-7|-|TRBV10-1
CASSDPYSSEQYF
TGCGCCAGCAGTGACCCTTATAGCTCGGAGCAGTACTTC
>-|TRBJ1-1|-|TRBV7-9
CASSSGEGTEAFF
TGTGCCAGCAGCAGCGGGGAAGGAACTGAAGCTTTCTTT
>-|TRBJ2-1|TRBD2|TRBV19
CASSIGTSGRAGNEQFF
TGTGCCAGTAGTATCGGGACTAGCGGGAGGGCGGGGAATGAGCAGTTCTTC
>-|TRBJ2-7|TRBD1|TRBV7-2
CASLLSGTGPNEQYF
TGTGCCAGTCTTTTGTCCGGGACAGGGCCGAACGAGCAGTACTTC
>-|TRBJ2-1|-|TRBV5-1
CASSRIGGEQFF
TGCGCCAGCAGCCGAATAGGGGGTGAGCAGTTCTTC
>-|TRBJ2-1|TRBD2|TRBV5-1
CASSYEGIILAGGTIGQNEQFF
TGCGCCAGCAGCTACGAGGGAATTATACTAGCGGGGGGGACCATAGGGCAGAATGAGCAGTTCTTC
>-|TRBJ1-4|-|TRBV30
CAWSKGYNEKLFF
TGTGCCTGGAGTAAGGGGTATAATGAAAAACTGTTTTTT
>-|TRBJ1-2|-|TRBV6-1
CASSETPFSGQGTNGYTF
TGTGCCAGCAGTGAAACCCCCTTCTCCGGCCAGGGGACCAATGGCTACACCTTC
>-|TRBJ2-1|TRBD2|TRBV5-1
CASSWTSGSNEQFF
TGCGCCAGCAGCTGGACTAGCGGGAGTAATGAGCAGTTCTTC
>-|TRBJ1-5|TRBD1|TRBV30
CAWSVDRGNQPQHF
TGTGCCTGGAGTGTGGACAGGGGGAATCAGCCCCAGCATTTT
>once|TRBJ1-2|-|TRBV12-5
CASGGESMRGYTF
TGTGCTAGTGGTGGGGAGAGCATGAGGGGCTACACCTTC
>-|TRBJ1-2|TRBD1|TRBV28
CASSPGQGGRGYTF
TGTGCCAGCAGTCCGGGACAGGGGGGAAGAGGCTACACCTTC
>-|TRBJ1-2|TRBD1|TRBV28
CASSPGQGQYTF
TGTGCCAGCAGTCCGGGACAGGGTCAATACACCTTC
>-|TRBJ2-1|-|TRBV30
CAPNTRQRYNEQFF
TGTGCCCCTAATACTAGGCAGAGATACAATGAGCAGTTCTTC
>-|TRBJ1-2|-|TRBV27
CASSSGYGYTF
TGTGCCAGCAGTTCAGGCTATGGCTACACCTTC
>-|TRBJ1-2|-|TRBV30
CAWNRGGNYGYTF
TGTGCCTGGAACCGGGGGGGTAACTATGGCTACACCTTC
>-|TRBJ1-5|-|TRBV2
CASSATGSDQPQHF
TGTGCCAGCAGCGCGACAGGCTCGGATCAGCCCCAGCATTTT
>-|TRBJ1-6|TRBD1|TRBV28
CAIDQGENSPLHF
TGTGCCATCGATCAGGGGGAGAATTCACCCCTCCACTTT
>-|TRBJ1-1|-|TRBV7-8
CASSRDREKGQLNTEAFF
TGTGCCAGCAGCCGGGACCGCGAGAAGGGACAACTGAACACTGAAGCTTTCTTT
>once|TRBJ2-1|TRBD2|TRBV11-3
CASSPFEGTSAYNEQFF
TGTGCCAGCAGCCCTTTCGAAGGGACTAGCGCCTACAATGAGCAGTTCTTC
>-|TRBJ2-3|-|TRBV27
CASTKMGLSTDTQYF
TGTGCCAGCACCAAGATGGGGCTTTCGACAGATACGCAGTATTTT
>-|TRBJ1-1|-|TRBV29-1
CSAWPTGTMNTEAFF
TGCAGCGCCTGGCCGACCGGGACAATGAACACTGAAGCTTTCTTT
>-|TRBJ2-1|TRBD1|TRBV5-1
CASSSGDRGYNEQFF
TGCGCCAGCAGCTCAGGGGACAGGGGCTACAATGAGCAGTTCTTC
>few|TRBJ2-2|-|TRBV4-2
CASSQVTDWSAGELFF
TGTGCCAGCAGCCAAGTGACCGACTGGTCTGCCGGGGAGCTGTTTTTT
>-|TRBJ2-5|-|TRBV23-1
CASSPNQLGQKQETQYF
TGCGCCAGCAGTCCGAATCAATTGGGGCAGAAACAAGAGACCCAGTACTTC
>-|TRBJ2-5|TRBD1|TRBV19
CASSVMLGQGGGETQYF
TGTGCCAGTAGTGTCATGTTAGGACAGGGAGGAGGAGAGACCCAGTACTTC
>-|TRBJ2-7|-|TRBV9
CASSGQGGPAEQYF
TGTGCCAGCAGCGGACAGGGAGGCCCTGCCGAGCAGTACTTC
>-|TRBJ1-2|TRBD1|TRBV6-5
CASRKTGGYGYTF
TGTGCCAGCAGGAAAACAGGGGGCTATGGCTACACCTTC
>-|TRBJ2-3|-|TRBV2
CASRGGRGSTDTQYF
TGTGCCAGCAGGGGGGGGCGGGGGAGTACAGATACGCAGTATTTT
>-|TRBJ2-3|TRBD2|TRBV28
CASSSRLAGASNTDTQYF
TGTGCCAGCAGTTCAAGACTAGCGGGGGCCTCAAACACAGATACGCAGTATTTT
>-|TRBJ2-3|-|TRBV21-1
CASREGVPSRNLSTDTQYF
TGTGCCAGCAGAGAGGGGGTGCCTAGCCGGAACCTTAGCACAGATACGCAGTATTTT
>few|TRBJ2-7|TRBD1|TRBV6-1
CASSPMGQVVEQYF
TGTGCCAGCAGTCCGATGGGACAGGTGGTCGAGCAGTACTTC
>-|TRBJ2-6|TRBD2|TRBV29-1
CSAYGTRANVLTF
TGCAGCGCGTACGGGACTAGGGCCAACGTCCTGACTTTC
>-|TRBJ2-1|-|TRBV13
CASSLGQGGYNEQFF
TGTGCCAGCAGCTTAGGACAGGGGGGGTACAATGAGCAGTTCTTC
>-|TRBJ1-3|-|TRBV19
CASTLRNTIYF
TGTGCCAGTACCCTACGAAACACCATATATTTT
>few|TRBJ1-1|-|TRBV2
CASSTDMAGTEAFF
TGTGCCAGCAGCACTGACATGGCCGGCACTGAAGCTTTCTTT